Shown below are 26 T cell receptor beta chains from a single sample sequenced in a study of identical twins (dated by TCRdb to between 2015 and 2016). The protocol used for the library was 5' RACE. This sample was sequenced with an Illumina HiSeq 2000. TCRdb reworked the public reads: Q25 trimming with fastp, MiXCR clone assembly, productive beta chains retained. Every CDR3 protein is listed once, alongside the most common genes and DNA of its rows. Across this sample there are a few hundred thousand distinct CDR3 sequences, with about 9% seen only once. The leading ten clones occupy about 3% of the sample. These data were likewise used in another study, on yellow fever vaccine responses in identical twins.

Sample: CD8+ T cells sorted from blood. These receptors originate from a woman between 18 and 30 years old in good health.

The chain combines TRBV11-2 with TRBJ2-7; D is undetermined. V lost 1 base, J lost 4 bases, and 11 bases lay in between. The germline CDR1 and CDR2 sequences are SGHAT and FQNNGV. The length of the CDR3 is 14 residues. CDR3 loop: CASSLGVARYEQYF. The CDR3 nucleotides are TGTGCCAGCAGCTTAGGGGTAGCCCGGTACGAGCAGTACTTC.

The CDR3 here is CASSYQGQGVGNEQFF. The DNA of the CDR3 is TGTGCCAGCAGTTACCAGGGACAGGGGGTTGGCAATGAGCAGTTCTTC. The genes are TRBV6-5 and TRBJ2-1, with 11 bases identical to TRBD1. With V trimmed by 2 bases and J by 6 bases, 6 bases remained unmatched. Germline loops: CDR1 MNHEY, CDR2 SVGAGI. The CDR3 length is 16 residues.

This sequence joins TRBV11-2 and TRBJ2-7; TRBD2 might be the D (6 bases). Trimming took off 11 bases at V and 5 bases at J, with 19 bases between the two ends. The CDR3 has 13 residues. Germline CDR1 and CDR2: SGHAT and FQNNGV. CDR3 residues: CAGGVGGLHEQYF. In DNA form, the CDR3 reads TGTGCCGGAGGGGTCGGAGGGCTCCACGAGCAGTACTTC.

This clonotype has only a few counts. Relative to the germline gene, one junction end is altered; a read error may explain this. The chain couples TRBV7-7 to TRBJ2-7; no clear D. The V gene's germline CDR1 is SSHAT and CDR2 FNYEAQ (reference sequence). This CDR3 region has 18 residues. This CDR3 reads CASSLRWVGRVIPYEQYF. CDR3 DNA: TGTGCTAGCAGCTTACGGTGGGTTGGACGGGTAATACCCTACGAGCAGTACTTC.

The V gene is TRBV27, the J gene TRBJ2-1; no definite D call. There are 14 residues in the CDR3. Trimming cost V 8 bases and J 0 bases, with 11 bases left between them. CDR1 and CDR2 from the germline V gene are MNHEY and SMNVEV (reference sequence). Written as DNA, the CDR3 is TGTGCCAGCGGAAGATCTTCCTCCTACAATGAGCAGTTCTTC. The encoded protein is CASGRSSSYNEQFF.

In nucleotides, the CDR3 is TGCGCCAGCAGCCAAGATCGGAGGGGGGCCTACGAGCAGTACTTC. It codes for CASSQDRRGAYEQYF. The V gene is TRBV4-3, the J gene TRBJ2-7, with D perhaps assigned TRBD1 or TRBD2 (6 bases each). The germline gives CDR1 LGHNA, CDR2 YSLEER. Trimming removed 0 bases from V and 2 bases from J, with 11 bases in between. The CDR3 runs 15 residues.

This clonotype was detected ten times or more. J is TRBJ1-2 and V is TRBV25-1; D is uncertain. The CDR3 length is 12 residues. Looked up from germline, CDR1 is MGHDK and CDR2 is SYGVNS. The ends were cut back, 1 base at V and 4 bases at J, with 4 bases in the middle. The CDR3 here is CASSEWGYGYTF. In DNA form, the CDR3 reads TGTGCCAGCAGTGAATGGGGCTATGGCTACACCTTC.

Only a few counts were recorded for this clonotype. The chain joins TRBV4-3 to TRBJ2-7, with D perhaps given as TRBD1 or TRBD2 (5 bases each). Germline values: CDR1 LGHNA, CDR2 YSLEER. V was shortened by 0 bases and J by 2 bases, with 11 bases between the two germline ends. CDR3 length equals 15 residues. The CDR3 is CASSQDPRDPYEQYF. The CDR3 DNA follows: TGCGCCAGCAGCCAAGACCCCCGGGACCCCTACGAGCAGTACTTC.

There are many counts of this clonotype. CDR3 bases: TGCAGTGCTAGGTCTAGCGGGGCGAGGGAGCAGTACTTC. This sequence encodes CSARSSGAREQYF. J is TRBJ2-7 and V is TRBV20-1; TRBD2 agrees at 9 bases. CDR1 and CDR2 from the germline V gene are DFQATT and SNEGSKA (reference sequence). After removal of 3 bases from V and 7 bases from J, the junction contained 7 bases not matched to a gene. The CDR3 is 13 amino acids.

Only a few counts were recorded for this clonotype. The chain employs TRBV5-6 and TRBJ2-7; 7 bases agree with TRBD1. CDR1 is SGHDT, CDR2 YYEEEE, per germline. The CDR3 is 13 amino acids. V lost 2 bases, J lost 6 bases, and 5 bases stayed unmatched. The CDR3 here is CASSFENRGEQYF. DNA of the CDR3: TGTGCCAGCAGCTTCGAAAACAGGGGCGAGCAGTACTTC.

This clonotype was seen at least ten times. J is TRBJ2-1 and V is TRBV25-1, with a tentative D call TRBD1 (6 bases). With 6 bases removed from V and 5 bases from J, the gap between germline ends came to 14 bases. From germline, CDR1 is MGHDK and CDR2 SYGVNS. The length of the CDR3 is 14 residues. The CDR3 loop reads CASSFRTVHNEQFF. CDR3 coding DNA: TGTGCCAGCAGCTTCCGGACAGTCCACAATGAGCAGTTCTTC.

This clonotype was found many times. This sequence joins TRBV7-9 and TRBJ2-7; 9 nucleotides agree with TRBD1. Germline V lookup: CDR1 SEHNR, CDR2 FQNEAQ (reference sequence). The CDR3 has 16 residues. Trimming removed 6 bases from V and 5 bases from J; junction bases left unmatched: 14. In DNA, the CDR3 is TGTGCCAGCAGAGAAACCACCGGGACAGGGTTAGACGAGCAGTACTTC. Translation gives CASRETTGTGLDEQYF.

This clonotype was found a few times. This chain uses TRBV6-1 with TRBJ2-7; TRBD1 might be the D (6 bases). V lost 4 bases, J lost 4 bases, and 14 bases lay in between. The CDR3 has 14 residues. Germline V gene data show CDR1 as MNHNS and CDR2 as SASEGT. The CDR3 nucleotides are TGTGCCAGCAGTGGCAGCCAGGGGATTTACGAGCAGTACTTC. Protein product: CASSGSQGIYEQYF.

This chain links TRBV4-3 with TRBJ2-7; 7 positions agree with TRBD1. The CDR3 sequence is 15 residues long. Trimming removed 0 bases from V and 2 bases from J; junction bases left unmatched: 4. CDR1 and CDR2 (germline): LGHNA, YSLEER. The CDR3 protein is CASSQETGTAYEQYF. As DNA, the CDR3 is TGCGCCAGCAGCCAAGAAACCGGGACAGCCTACGAGCAGTACTTC.

The V gene is TRBV11-2, the J gene TRBJ2-3; 16 bases map to TRBD2. CDR1 and CDR2 (germline): SGHAT, FQNNGV. Trimming at V came to 2 bases and at J to 0 bases, leaving 8 bases not matched to a gene. This CDR3 is built from 20 residues. Written as DNA, the CDR3 is TGTGCCAGCAGCTTACGGGGACTAGCGGGGGGGAGCGGAAGCACAGATACGCAGTATTTT. This sequence encodes CASSLRGLAGGSGSTDTQYF. Based on the CDR3 plus reference TRBV11-2 and TRBJ2-3, the full variable domain is EAGVAQSPRYKIIEKRQSVAFWCNPISGHATLYWYQQILGQGPKLLIQFQNNGVVDDSQLPKDRFSAERLKGVDSTLKIQPAKLEDSAVYLCASSLRGLAGGSGSTDTQYFGPGTRLTVL.

A few counts support this clonotype. This chain connects TRBV7-9 to TRBJ2-7; TRBD2 agrees at 7 bases. This CDR3 comprises 15 residues. V was pared by 4 bases and J by 1 base, with 7 bases of the junction left unmatched. Germline CDR1 and CDR2: SEHNR and FQNEAQ (reference sequence). CDR3 residues: CASSYVLGGSYEQYF. DNA for the CDR3: TGTGCCAGCAGCTATGTTCTGGGGGGGTCCTACGAGCAGTACTTC.

V gene TRBV14 combines with J gene TRBJ2-7, with D hard to call. Trimming pared 3 bases from V and 6 bases from J, leaving 6 bases between. Germline V CDR1 and CDR2: SGHDN, FVKESK. The length of the CDR3 is 11 residues. CDR3 region: CASSHISEQYF. The CDR3 DNA sequence: TGTGCCAGCAGCCACATAAGCGAGCAGTACTTC.

This clonotype occurred a few times. This chain connects TRBV7-9 to TRBJ2-7, with 12 bases fitting TRBD2. The germline CDR1 and CDR2 sequences are SEHNR and FQNEAQ (reference sequence). This CDR3 comprises 14 residues. V shed 5 bases, J shed 4 bases, and the junction held 3 bases outside the gene matches. The CDR3 DNA reads TGTGCCAGCAGCGGAGGGACTAGCGGGTACGAGCAGTACTTC. Translation gives CASSGGTSGYEQYF.

This clonotype was found many times. This chain connects TRBV4-2 to TRBJ2-1; the match to TRBD2 covers 10 bases. Germline V gives CDR1 LGHNA, CDR2 YNFKEQ. The junction had 5 bases not matched to a gene; V was cut back by 0 bases and J by 6 bases. The CDR3 consists of 16 residues. CDR3 sequence reads: CASSQEGTSAGNEQFF. CDR3 nucleotide sequence: TGTGCCAGCAGCCAAGAGGGGACTAGCGCCGGCAATGAGCAGTTCTTC.

The V gene is TRBV7-9, the J gene TRBJ1-1; 10 nucleotides agree with TRBD1. CDR1 SEHNR and CDR2 FQNEAQ come from the germline V gene (reference sequence). V lost 4 bases to trimming and J lost 8 bases; unmatched junction nucleotides: 1. CDR3 length: 12 amino acids. CDR3: CASSWDRGEAFF. The CDR3 DNA is TGTGCCAGCAGCTGGGACAGGGGAGAAGCTTTCTTT.

Notes on this clonotype: Because it lacks the conserved phenylalanine or tryptophan at the end, this CDR3 is likely a read error. This rearrangement joins TRBV11-2 to TRBJ2-7, with D hard to call. Germline V gives CDR1 SGHAT, CDR2 FQNNGV. Trimming removed 4 bases at V and 0 bases at J, with 4 bases between. The CDR3 is made up of 12 amino acids. The CDR3 is CASSSSSYEQYL. CDR3 DNA sequence: TGTGCCAGCAGCTCAAGCTCCTACGAGCAGTACCTC.

The chain employs TRBV4-3 and TRBJ2-2; D perhaps matches TRBD2 (5 bases). The germline V gene encodes CDR1 LGHNA and CDR2 YSLEER. This CDR3 spans 13 amino acids. Trimming left V 8 bases short and J 4 bases short, with 11 bases between. The CDR3 nucleotides are TGCGCCAGCTGGTCGGGAAGCACCGGGGAGCTGTTTTTT. This codes for CASWSGSTGELFF.

This clonotype was observed a few times. The V call is TRBV27, the J call TRBJ2-2; 9 nucleotides match TRBD1. V shed 2 bases, J shed 4 bases, and the junction held 8 bases outside the gene matches. The V gene's germline CDR1 is MNHEY and CDR2 SMNVEV (reference sequence). This CDR3 has 17 residues. The CDR3 DNA is TGTGCCAGCAGTTTAAATCGGGAGACAGGGGGCACCGGGGAGCTGTTTTTT. Amino acids: CASSLNRETGGTGELFF.

V is TRBV27 and J is TRBJ2-5; no firm D call. The CDR3 extends over 14 amino acids. Per the germline V gene, CDR1 is MNHEY and CDR2 is SMNVEV (reference sequence). Deletions cut 5 bases from V and 0 bases from J, with 10 bases between. CDR3 nucleotides: TGTGCCAGCAGTGTCGGACGGAACCAAGAGACCCAGTACTTC. Translation: CASSVGRNQETQYF.

In this sample, this clonotype turned up many times. This chain connects TRBV28 to TRBJ2-7, with 12 bases lining up with TRBD1. V lost 10 bases and J lost 5; bases outside the gene matches: 6. The CDR3 extends over 13 amino acids. Per the germline V gene, CDR1 is MDHEN and CDR2 is SYDVKM. CDR3: CAIRGQGANEQYF. The CDR3 coding sequence is TGTGCCATCAGGGGACAGGGGGCCAACGAGCAGTACTTC.

The chain recombines TRBV6-2 or TRBV6-3 with TRBJ1-1, with D perhaps TRBD1 (6 bases). Germline CDR1 reads MNHEY; CDR2 reads SVGEGT. V lost 5 bases to trimming and J lost 2 bases, with 15 bases between them. This CDR3 is built from 15 residues. Here the CDR3 reads CASSRRDTSNTEAFF. For the CDR3, the DNA is TGTGCCAGCAGTCGGCGGGACACCTCTAACACTGAAGCTTTCTTT.